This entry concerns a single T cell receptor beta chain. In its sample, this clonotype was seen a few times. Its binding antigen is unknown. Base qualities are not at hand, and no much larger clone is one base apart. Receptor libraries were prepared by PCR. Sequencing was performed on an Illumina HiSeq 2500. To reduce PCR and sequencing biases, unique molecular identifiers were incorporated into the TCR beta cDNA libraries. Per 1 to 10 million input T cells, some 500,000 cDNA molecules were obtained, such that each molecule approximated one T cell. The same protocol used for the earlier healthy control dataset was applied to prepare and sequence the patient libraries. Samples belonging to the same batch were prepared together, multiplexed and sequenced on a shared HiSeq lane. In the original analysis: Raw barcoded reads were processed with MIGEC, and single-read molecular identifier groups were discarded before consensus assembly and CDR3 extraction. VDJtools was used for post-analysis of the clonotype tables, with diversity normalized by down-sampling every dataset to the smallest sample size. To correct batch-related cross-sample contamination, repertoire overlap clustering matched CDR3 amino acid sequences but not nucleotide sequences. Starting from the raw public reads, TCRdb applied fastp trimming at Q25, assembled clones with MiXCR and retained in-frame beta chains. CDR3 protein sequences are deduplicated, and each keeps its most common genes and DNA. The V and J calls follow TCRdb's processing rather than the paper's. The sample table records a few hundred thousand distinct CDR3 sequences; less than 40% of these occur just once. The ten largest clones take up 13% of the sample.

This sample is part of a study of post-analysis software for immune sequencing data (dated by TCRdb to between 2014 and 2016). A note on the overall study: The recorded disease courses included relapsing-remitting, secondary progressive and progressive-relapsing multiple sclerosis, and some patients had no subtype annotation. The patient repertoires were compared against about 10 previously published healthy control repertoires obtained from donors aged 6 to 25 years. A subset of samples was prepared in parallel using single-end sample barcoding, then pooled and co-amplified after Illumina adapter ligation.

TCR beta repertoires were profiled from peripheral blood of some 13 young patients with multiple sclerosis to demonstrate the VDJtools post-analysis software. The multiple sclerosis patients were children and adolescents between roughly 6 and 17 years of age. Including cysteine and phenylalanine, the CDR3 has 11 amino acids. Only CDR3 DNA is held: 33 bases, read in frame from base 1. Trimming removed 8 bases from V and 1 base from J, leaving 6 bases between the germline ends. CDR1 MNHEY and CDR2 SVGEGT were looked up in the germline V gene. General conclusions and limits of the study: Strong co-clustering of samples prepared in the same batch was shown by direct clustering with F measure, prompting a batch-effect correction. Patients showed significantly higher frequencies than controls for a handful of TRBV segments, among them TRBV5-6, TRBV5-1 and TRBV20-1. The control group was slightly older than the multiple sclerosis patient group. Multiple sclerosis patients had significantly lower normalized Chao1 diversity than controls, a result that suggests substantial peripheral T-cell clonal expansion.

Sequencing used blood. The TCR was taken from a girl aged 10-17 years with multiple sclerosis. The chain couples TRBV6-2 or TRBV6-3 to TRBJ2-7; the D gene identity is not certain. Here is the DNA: TGTGCCAGCTGGAGTTCCTACGAGCAGTACTTC. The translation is CASWSSYEQYF.